What follows are 21 T cell receptor beta chains derived from one specimen sequenced in a study of T cell changes during pregnancy in multiple sclerosis. Method: immunoSEQ multiplex PCR; TCRdb's copy keeps in-frame clones and lacks some. Altogether about 98,000 clones are present, roughly 94% being singletons, with the ten largest covering about 2.5%. The material was peripheral blood, obtained after pregnancy. The receptor source for this set is a female donor in good health, enrolled as a control in a pregnancy study.

The count of this clone is one. The rearrangement joins TRBV11-2 to TRBJ1-1; D unresolved. The germline gives CDR1 SGHAT, CDR2 FQNNGV. The length of the CDR3 is 13 residues. V lost 6 bases, J lost 0 bases, and 8 bases lay in between. The CDR3 DNA sequence: TGTGCCAGCAGATCTTCGGTGAACACTGAAGCTTTCTTT. Translated: CASRSSVNTEAFF.

The rearrangement joins TRBV15 to TRBJ1-2; D is possibly TRBD1 (5 bases). Trimming stripped 0 bases from V and 4 bases from J, with 9 bases between. The length of the CDR3 is 14 residues. The germline V gene encodes CDR1 LNHNV and CDR2 YYDKDF (reference sequence). This chain's CDR3 is CATSRDKGPYGYTF. CDR3 DNA sequence: TGTGCCACCAGCAGAGATAAGGGGCCCTATGGCTACACCTTC.

This rearrangement joins TRBV27 to TRBJ2-7, with D perhaps TRBD1 (6 bases). Trimming shortened V by 9 bases and J by 2 bases, and 8 bases separated the two germline ends. CDR1 is MNHEY and CDR2 is SMNVEV in the germline V gene (reference sequence). This CDR3 contains 11 residues. The CDR3 nucleotides read TGTGCCAGTGGACAGCCCTACGAGCAGTACTTC. It is translated as CASGQPYEQYF.

The chain recombines TRBV2 with TRBJ2-5; 8 bases map to TRBD1. The CDR3 sequence is 13 residues long. Germline CDR1 reads SNHLY; CDR2 reads FYNNEI. V lost 8 bases and J lost 5; bases outside the gene matches: 7. The DNA for the CDR3 is TGTGCCAGCTCGGCAGGGGGCAGGGAGACCCAGTACTTC. Protein sequence: CASSAGGRETQYF.

This chain joins TRBV6-6 and TRBJ1-2, with a tentative D call TRBD1 (6 bases). Germline loops: CDR1 MNHNY, CDR2 SVGAGI (reference sequence). V was cut by 5 bases and J by 4 bases, with 17 bases left in between. This CDR3 spans 15 amino acids. The CDR3 coding sequence is TGTGCCAGCAGTACGGGCGGGGGGCTGGCCTATGGCTACACCTTC. This sequence encodes CASSTGGGLAYGYTF.

V and J are TRBV7-2 and TRBJ1-2; 9 bases are shared with TRBD1. J lost 4 bases, V lost 6 bases, and 6 bases had no gene match. CDR1 and CDR2 (germline): SGHTA, FQGNSA. The CDR3 has 14 amino acids. The CDR3 DNA sequence: TGTGCCAGCAGGCCCGGGACAGGGCTCTATGGCTACACCTTC. Translation gives CASRPGTGLYGYTF.

The gene calls are TRBV11-1 and TRBJ2-5; 8 bases align to TRBD1. Germline V gives CDR1 SGHAT, CDR2 FQDESV (reference sequence). The CDR3 consists of 12 residues. V shed 5 bases, J shed 5 bases, and the junction held 1 base outside the gene matches. The CDR3 loop is CASSRDRETQYF. Here the CDR3 DNA reads TGTGCCAGCAGCAGGGACAGGGAGACCCAGTACTTC.

This chain links TRBV5-1 with TRBJ1-6; no firm D call. Germline V gene sequence: CDR1 SGHRS, CDR2 YFSETQ. The CDR3 is 14 residues long. V lost 1 base, J lost 8 bases, and 10 bases lay in between. As DNA, the CDR3 is TGCGCCAGCAGCTTGACATCTGTTTATTCACCCCTCCACTTT. Its protein product is CASSLTSVYSPLHF.

The chain links TRBV28 to TRBJ2-3; D unresolved. Trimming removed 3 bases at V and 6 bases at J, with 22 bases between. The germline V gene encodes CDR1 MDHEN and CDR2 SYDVKM. The length of the CDR3 is 17 residues. This chain's CDR3 is CASSFPASARRGDTQYF. CDR3 sequence (DNA): TGTGCCAGCAGTTTTCCTGCGTCGGCCCGGAGAGGCGATACGCAGTATTTT.

The rearrangement joins TRBV7-2 to TRBJ2-1; TRBD1 might be the D (5 bases). Germline V gene lookup returns CDR1 SGHTA and CDR2 FQGNSA. Trimming stripped 5 bases from V and 5 bases from J, with 16 bases between. The CDR3 consists of 15 residues. The CDR3, as DNA: TGTGCCAGCAGCCGAGCCAGGGCAGCTAACAATGAGCAGTTCTTC. Translation: CASSRARAANNEQFF.

The gene calls are TRBV4-1 and TRBJ2-1, with 10 bases fitting TRBD2. V shed 3 bases, J shed 9 bases, and the junction held 5 bases outside the gene matches. The CDR3 runs to 14 residues. CDR1 is MGHRA and CDR2 is YSYEKL in the germline V gene. Written as DNA, the CDR3 is TGCGCCAGCAGCCATATAGCGGGAGGAGTTGAGCAGTTCTTC. As protein: CASSHIAGGVEQFF.

The chain recombines TRBV15 with TRBJ1-1; no reliable D call. The V and J ends lost 0 bases and 2 bases respectively, with 16 bases between them. The CDR3 consists of 17 residues. The V gene's germline CDR1 is LNHNV and CDR2 YYDKDF (reference sequence). CDR3 in amino acids: CATSRDYGRGGNTEAFF. As DNA, the CDR3 is TGTGCCACCAGCAGAGATTATGGGCGGGGAGGAAACACTGAAGCTTTCTTT.

The rearrangement uses TRBV2 and TRBJ2-6; the D gene is possibly TRBD2 (5 bases). CDR1 SNHLY and CDR2 FYNNEI come from the germline V gene. The CDR3 spans 21 residues. V lost 2 bases, J lost 1 base, and 24 bases lay in between. The CDR3 here is CASSERGWSRTPQSGANVLTF. The CDR3 coding sequence is TGTGCCAGCAGTGAAAGAGGGTGGTCGAGGACGCCCCAATCTGGGGCCAACGTCCTGACTTTC.

The chain has TRBV5-1 and TRBJ1-4, with 7 bases identical to TRBD1. Germline CDR1 is SGHRS and CDR2 is YFSETQ. The CDR3 totals 14 residues. Trimming removed 4 bases from V and 4 bases from J; junction bases left unmatched: 4. The DNA of the CDR3 is TGCGCCAGCAGCCCGGGACAGTATAATGAAAAACTGTTTTTT. It is translated as CASSPGQYNEKLFF.

The CDR3 nucleotides read TGTGCCAGCAGCATAGGAGGCGGGGGGCACAATGAGCAGTTCTTC. Its translation is CASSIGGGGHNEQFF. The chain employs TRBV6-1 and TRBJ2-1; 8 bases align to TRBD2. V shed 6 bases, J shed 5 bases, and the junction held 9 bases outside the gene matches. There are 15 residues in the CDR3. From germline, CDR1 is MNHNS and CDR2 SASEGT.

The CDR3, as DNA: TGTGCCAGCAAAAATCAGGGCACCGCGGCTGAAGCTTTCTTT. This encodes CASKNQGTAAEAFF. This chain uses TRBV6-5 with TRBJ1-1; D may be TRBD1 (5 bases). V was shortened by 7 bases and J by 6 bases, with 18 bases between the two germline ends. CDR1 and CDR2 from the germline V gene are MNHEY and SVGAGI. The CDR3 runs 14 residues.

J is TRBJ2-5 and V is TRBV7-6; D is possibly TRBD2 (6 bases). V was pared by 0 bases and J by 5 bases, with 10 bases between. The CDR3 sequence is 14 residues long. CDR1 and CDR2 from the germline V gene are SGHVS and FNYEAQ. The CDR3: CASSLASGVETQYF. The CDR3 coding sequence is TGTGCCAGCAGCTTAGCCTCGGGGGTGGAGACCCAGTACTTC.

The chain recombines TRBV9 with TRBJ1-1; 7 nucleotides align to TRBD1. After removal of 0 bases from V and 0 bases from J, the junction contained 2 bases not matched to a gene. Germline V CDR1 and CDR2: SGDLS, YYNGEE. The CDR3 is 15 amino acids. The CDR3 spells CASSVAQGMNTEAFF. CDR3 bases: TGTGCCAGCAGCGTAGCACAGGGGATGAACACTGAAGCTTTCTTT.

The V call is TRBV9, the J call TRBJ2-1, with 16 bases identical to TRBD2. The CDR3 has 16 residues. V was clipped by 5 bases and J by 6 bases; unmatched bases: 5. In germline, CDR1 is SGDLS, CDR2 YYNGEE. The CDR3 here is CASRGLAGGPLNEQFF. For the CDR3, the DNA is TGTGCCAGCAGGGGACTAGCGGGGGGGCCTCTCAATGAGCAGTTCTTC.

As DNA, the CDR3 is TGTGCCAGCCGCTACTGGTCTTCCTACGAGCAGTACTTC. It yields the protein CASRYWSSYEQYF. The V gene is TRBV5-4, the J gene TRBJ2-7; D gene unclear. V lost 7 bases, J lost 1 base, and 12 bases lay in between. The CDR3 is 13 amino acids. Germline CDR1 and CDR2: SGHNT and YYREEE (reference sequence).

The chain carries TRBV10-3 and TRBJ2-3, with 8 bases aligning to TRBD1. J lost 6 bases, V lost 5 bases, and 10 bases had no gene match. In germline, CDR1 is ENHRY, CDR2 SYGVKD. The CDR3 runs 15 residues. This CDR3 reads CAISNPGQETDTQYF. CDR3 nucleotides: TGTGCCATCAGTAATCCGGGACAGGAGACGGATACGCAGTATTTT.